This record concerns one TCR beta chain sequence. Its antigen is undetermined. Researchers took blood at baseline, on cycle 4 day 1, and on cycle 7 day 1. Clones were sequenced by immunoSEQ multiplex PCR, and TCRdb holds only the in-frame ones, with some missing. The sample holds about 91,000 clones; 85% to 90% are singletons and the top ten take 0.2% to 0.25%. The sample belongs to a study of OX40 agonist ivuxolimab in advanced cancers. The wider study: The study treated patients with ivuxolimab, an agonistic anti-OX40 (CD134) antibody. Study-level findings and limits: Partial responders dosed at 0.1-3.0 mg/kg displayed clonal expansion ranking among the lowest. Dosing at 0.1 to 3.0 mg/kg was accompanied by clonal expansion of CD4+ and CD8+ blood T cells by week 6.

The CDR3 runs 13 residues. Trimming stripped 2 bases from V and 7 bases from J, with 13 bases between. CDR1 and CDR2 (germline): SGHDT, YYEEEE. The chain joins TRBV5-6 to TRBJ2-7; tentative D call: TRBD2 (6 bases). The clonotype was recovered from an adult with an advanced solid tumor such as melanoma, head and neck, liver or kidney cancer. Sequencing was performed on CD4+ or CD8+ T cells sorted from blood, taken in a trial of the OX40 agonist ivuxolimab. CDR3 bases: TGTGCCAGCAGCTTAGCGGGCCCGAGGGAGCAGTACTTC. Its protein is CASSLAGPREQYF.